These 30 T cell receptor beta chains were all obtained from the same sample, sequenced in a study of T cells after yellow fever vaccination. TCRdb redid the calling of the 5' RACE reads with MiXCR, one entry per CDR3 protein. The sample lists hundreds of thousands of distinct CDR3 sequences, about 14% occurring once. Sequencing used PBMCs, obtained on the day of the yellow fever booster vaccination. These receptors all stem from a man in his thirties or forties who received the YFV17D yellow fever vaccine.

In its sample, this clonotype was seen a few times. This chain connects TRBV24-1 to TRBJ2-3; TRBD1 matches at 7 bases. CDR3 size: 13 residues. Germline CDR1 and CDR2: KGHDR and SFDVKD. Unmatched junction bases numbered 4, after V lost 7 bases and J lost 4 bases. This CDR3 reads CATSRQGADTQYF. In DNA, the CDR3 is TGTGCCACCAGCAGACAGGGTGCAGATACGCAGTATTTT.

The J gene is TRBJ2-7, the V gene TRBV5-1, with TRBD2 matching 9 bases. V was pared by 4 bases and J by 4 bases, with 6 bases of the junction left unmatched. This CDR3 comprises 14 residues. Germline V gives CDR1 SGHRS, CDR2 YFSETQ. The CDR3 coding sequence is TGCGCCAGCAGCCGTAGCGGGAGCGAGTACGAGCAGTACTTC. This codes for CASSRSGSEYEQYF.

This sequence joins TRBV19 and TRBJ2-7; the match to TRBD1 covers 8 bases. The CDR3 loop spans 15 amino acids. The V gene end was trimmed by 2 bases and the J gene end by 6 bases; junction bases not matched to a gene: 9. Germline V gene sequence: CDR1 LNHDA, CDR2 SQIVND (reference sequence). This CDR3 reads CASSISSGQVIEQYF. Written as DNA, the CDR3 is TGTGCCAGTAGTATATCATCGGGACAGGTGATCGAGCAGTACTTC.

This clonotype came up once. The CDR3 region has the DNA TGTGCCAGCAGCTCACAAGGGGCGGCGGGGACTGAAGCTTTCTTT. It translates to CASSSQGAAGTEAFF. The genes are TRBV7-2 and TRBJ1-1, with a possible D match to TRBD1 (5 bases). Germline CDR1 reads SGHTA; CDR2 reads FQGNSA. V was pared by 4 bases and J by 5 bases, with 17 bases between. This CDR3 spans 15 amino acids.

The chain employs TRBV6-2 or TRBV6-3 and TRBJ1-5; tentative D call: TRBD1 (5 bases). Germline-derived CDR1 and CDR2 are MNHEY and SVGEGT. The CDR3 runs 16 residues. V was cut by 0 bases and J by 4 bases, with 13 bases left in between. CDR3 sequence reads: CASSYSSGARNQPQHF. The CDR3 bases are TGTGCCAGCAGTTACTCTTCCGGGGCCAGGAATCAGCCCCAGCATTTT.

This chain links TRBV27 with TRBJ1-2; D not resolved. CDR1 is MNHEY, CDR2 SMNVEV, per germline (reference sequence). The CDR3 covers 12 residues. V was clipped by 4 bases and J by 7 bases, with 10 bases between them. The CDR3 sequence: CASSYRGSGYTF. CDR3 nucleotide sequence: TGTGCCAGCAGTTACCGCGGGAGTGGCTACACCTTC.

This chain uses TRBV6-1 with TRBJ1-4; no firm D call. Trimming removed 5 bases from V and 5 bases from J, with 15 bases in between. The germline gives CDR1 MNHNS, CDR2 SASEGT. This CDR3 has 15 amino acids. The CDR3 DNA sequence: TGTGCCAGCAGTAATTCACCGGAGAGAAATGAAAAACTGTTTTTT. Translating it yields CASSNSPERNEKLFF.

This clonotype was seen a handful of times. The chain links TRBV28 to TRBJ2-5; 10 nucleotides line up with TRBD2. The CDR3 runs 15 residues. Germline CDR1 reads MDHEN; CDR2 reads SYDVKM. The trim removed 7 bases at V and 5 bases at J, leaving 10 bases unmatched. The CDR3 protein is CASTASSGSGETQYF. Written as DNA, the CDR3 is TGTGCCAGCACCGCGTCTAGCGGGAGTGGGGAGACCCAGTACTTC.

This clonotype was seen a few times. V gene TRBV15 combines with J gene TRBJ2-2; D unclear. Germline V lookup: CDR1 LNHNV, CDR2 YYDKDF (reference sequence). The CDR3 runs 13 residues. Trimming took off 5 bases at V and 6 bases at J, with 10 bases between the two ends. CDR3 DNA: TGTGCCACCAGCTCCCAAGGGTCCGGGGAGCTGTTTTTT. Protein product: CATSSQGSGELFF.

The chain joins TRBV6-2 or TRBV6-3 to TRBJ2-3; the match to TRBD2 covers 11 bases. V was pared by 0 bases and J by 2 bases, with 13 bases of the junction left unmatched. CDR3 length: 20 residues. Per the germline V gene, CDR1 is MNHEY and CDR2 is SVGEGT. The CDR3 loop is CASSYSMLAGGKLATDTQYF. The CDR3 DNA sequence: TGTGCCAGCAGTTACTCGATGCTAGCGGGAGGCAAATTGGCCACAGATACGCAGTATTTT.

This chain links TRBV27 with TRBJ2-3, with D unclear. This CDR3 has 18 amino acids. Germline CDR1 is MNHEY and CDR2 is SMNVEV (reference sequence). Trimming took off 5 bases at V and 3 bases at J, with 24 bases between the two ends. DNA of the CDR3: TGTGCCAGCAGTCTCGAACCCCCCCGTGCCCCACCAACAGATACGCAGTATTTT. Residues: CASSLEPPRAPPTDTQYF.

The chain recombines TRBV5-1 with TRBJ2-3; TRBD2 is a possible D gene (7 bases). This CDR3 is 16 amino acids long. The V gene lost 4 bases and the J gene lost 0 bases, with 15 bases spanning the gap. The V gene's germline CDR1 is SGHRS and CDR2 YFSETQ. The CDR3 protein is CASSRGGAGSTDTQYF. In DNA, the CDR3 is TGCGCCAGCAGCAGGGGGGGGGCCGGTAGCACAGATACGCAGTATTTT.

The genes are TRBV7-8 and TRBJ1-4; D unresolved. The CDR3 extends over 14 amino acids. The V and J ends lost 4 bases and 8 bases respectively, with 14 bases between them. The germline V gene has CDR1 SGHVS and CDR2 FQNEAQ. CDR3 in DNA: TGTGCCAGCAGCTCCCGGACTAGTCTCGAAAAACTGTTTTTT. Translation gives CASSSRTSLEKLFF.

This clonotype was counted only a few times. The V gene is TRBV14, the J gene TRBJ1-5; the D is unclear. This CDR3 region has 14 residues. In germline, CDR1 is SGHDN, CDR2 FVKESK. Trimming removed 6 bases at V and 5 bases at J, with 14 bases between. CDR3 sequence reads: CASSWAQDDQPQHF. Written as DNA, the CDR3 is TGTGCCAGCAGTTGGGCCCAAGATGATCAGCCCCAGCATTTT.

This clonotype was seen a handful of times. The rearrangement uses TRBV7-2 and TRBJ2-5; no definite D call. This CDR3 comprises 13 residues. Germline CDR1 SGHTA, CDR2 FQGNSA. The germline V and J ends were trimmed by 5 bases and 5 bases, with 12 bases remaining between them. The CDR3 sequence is CASSLNIPETQYF. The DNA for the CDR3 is TGTGCCAGCAGCCTAAATATTCCGGAGACCCAGTACTTC.

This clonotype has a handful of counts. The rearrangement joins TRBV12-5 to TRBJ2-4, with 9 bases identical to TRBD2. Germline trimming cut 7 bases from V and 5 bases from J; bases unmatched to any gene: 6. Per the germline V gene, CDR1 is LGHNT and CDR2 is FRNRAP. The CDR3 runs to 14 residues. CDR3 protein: CASALGLAQNIQYF. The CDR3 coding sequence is TGTGCTAGTGCCCTTGGACTAGCGCAAAACATTCAGTACTTC.

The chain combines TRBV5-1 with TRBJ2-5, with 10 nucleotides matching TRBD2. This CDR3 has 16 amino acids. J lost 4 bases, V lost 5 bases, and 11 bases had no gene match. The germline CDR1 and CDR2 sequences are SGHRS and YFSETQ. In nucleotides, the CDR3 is TGCGCCAGCAGAGTAGCGGGAGGTTTTGTTGGAGAGACCCAGTACTTC. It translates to CASRVAGGFVGETQYF.

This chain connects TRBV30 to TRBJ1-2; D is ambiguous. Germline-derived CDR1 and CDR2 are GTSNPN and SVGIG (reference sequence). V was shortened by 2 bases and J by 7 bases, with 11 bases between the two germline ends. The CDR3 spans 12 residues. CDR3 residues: CAWSSSIGGYTF. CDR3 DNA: TGTGCCTGGAGTTCCAGTATCGGTGGCTACACCTTC.

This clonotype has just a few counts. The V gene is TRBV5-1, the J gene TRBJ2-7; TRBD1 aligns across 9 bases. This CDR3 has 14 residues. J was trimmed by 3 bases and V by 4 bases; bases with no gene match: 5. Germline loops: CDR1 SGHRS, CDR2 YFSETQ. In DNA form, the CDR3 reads TGCGCCAGCAGCGCCTCGGGACAGGGCTACGAGCAGTACTTC. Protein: CASSASGQGYEQYF.

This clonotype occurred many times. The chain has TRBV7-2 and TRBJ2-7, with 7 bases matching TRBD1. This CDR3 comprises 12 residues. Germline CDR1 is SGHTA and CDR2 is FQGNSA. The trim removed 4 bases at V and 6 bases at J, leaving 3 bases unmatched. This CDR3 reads CASSSTGVEQYF. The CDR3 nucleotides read TGTGCCAGCAGCTCTACAGGGGTCGAGCAGTACTTC. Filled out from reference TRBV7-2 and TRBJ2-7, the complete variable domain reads GAGVSQSPSNKVTEKGKDVELRCDPISGHTALYWYRQSLGQGLEFLIYFQGNSAPDKSGLPSDRFSAERTGGSVSTLTIQRTQQEDSAVYLCASSSTGVEQYFGPGTRLTVT.

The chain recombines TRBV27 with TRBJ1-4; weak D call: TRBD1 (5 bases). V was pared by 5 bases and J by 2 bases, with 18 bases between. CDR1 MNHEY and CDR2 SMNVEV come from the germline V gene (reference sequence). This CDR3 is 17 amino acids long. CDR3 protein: CASSALRSGVTNEKLFF. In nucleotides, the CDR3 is TGTGCCAGCAGTGCCCTCAGGTCGGGGGTTACTAATGAAAAACTGTTTTTT.

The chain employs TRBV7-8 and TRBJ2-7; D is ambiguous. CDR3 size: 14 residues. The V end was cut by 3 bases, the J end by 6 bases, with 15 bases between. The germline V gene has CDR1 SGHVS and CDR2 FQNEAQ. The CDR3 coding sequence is TGTGCCAGCAGCTTGGGATCGAATCCCGGCGAGCAGTACTTC. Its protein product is CASSLGSNPGEQYF.

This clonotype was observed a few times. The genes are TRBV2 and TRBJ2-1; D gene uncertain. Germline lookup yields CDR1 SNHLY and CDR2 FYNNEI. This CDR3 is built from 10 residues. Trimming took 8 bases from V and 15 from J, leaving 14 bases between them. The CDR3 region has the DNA TGTGCCAGCTTTTGGGGTAGCACGTTCTTC. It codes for CASFWGSTFF.

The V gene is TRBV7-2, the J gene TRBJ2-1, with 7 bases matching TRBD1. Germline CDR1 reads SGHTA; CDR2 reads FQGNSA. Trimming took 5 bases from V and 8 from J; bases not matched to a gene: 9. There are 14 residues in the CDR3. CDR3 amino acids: CASSPYRGYHEQFF. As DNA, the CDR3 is TGTGCCAGCAGCCCTTACAGGGGATACCATGAGCAGTTCTTC.

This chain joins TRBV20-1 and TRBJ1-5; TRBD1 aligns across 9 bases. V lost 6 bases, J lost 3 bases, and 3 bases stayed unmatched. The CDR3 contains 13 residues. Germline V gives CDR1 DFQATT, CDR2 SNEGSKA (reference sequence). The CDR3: CSAGQGNNQPQHF. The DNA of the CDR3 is TGCAGTGCGGGACAGGGAAACAATCAGCCCCAGCATTTT.

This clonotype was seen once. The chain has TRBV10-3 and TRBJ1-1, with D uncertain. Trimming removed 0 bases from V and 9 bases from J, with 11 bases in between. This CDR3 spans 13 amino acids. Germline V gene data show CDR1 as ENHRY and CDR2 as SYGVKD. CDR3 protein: CAISESLAGKAFF. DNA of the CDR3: TGTGCCATCAGTGAGTCGTTGGCAGGTAAAGCTTTCTTT.

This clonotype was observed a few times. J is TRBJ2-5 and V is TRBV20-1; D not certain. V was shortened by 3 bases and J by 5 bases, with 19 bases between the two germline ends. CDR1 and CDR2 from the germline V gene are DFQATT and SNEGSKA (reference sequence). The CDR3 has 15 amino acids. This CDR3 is CSASPRRLLGETQYF. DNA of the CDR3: TGCAGTGCTAGTCCCCGGCGTCTATTGGGGGAGACCCAGTACTTC.

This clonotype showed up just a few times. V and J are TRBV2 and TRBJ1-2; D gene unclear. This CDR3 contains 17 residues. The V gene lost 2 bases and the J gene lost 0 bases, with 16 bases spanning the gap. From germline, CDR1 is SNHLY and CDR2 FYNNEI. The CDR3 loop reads CASSERQPWNTNYGYTF. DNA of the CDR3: TGTGCCAGCAGTGAAAGACAACCATGGAACACTAACTATGGCTACACCTTC.

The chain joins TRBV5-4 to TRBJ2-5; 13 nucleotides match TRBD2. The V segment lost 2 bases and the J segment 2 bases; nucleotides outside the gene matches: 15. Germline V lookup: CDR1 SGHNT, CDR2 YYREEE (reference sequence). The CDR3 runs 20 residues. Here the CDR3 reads CASSLRTSGSNMGPQETQYF. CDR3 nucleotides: TGTGCCAGCAGCTTACGGACTAGCGGGAGTAATATGGGGCCGCAAGAGACCCAGTACTTC.

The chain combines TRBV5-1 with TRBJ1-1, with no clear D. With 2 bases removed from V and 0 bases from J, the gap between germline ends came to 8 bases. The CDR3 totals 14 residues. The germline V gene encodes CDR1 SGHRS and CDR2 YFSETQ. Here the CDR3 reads CASSFEYLNTEAFF. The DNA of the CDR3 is TGCGCCAGCAGCTTTGAGTATTTGAACACTGAAGCTTTCTTT. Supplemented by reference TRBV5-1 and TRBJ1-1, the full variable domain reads KAGVTQTPRYLIKTRGQQVTLSCSPISGHRSVSWYQQTPGQGLQFLFEYFSETQRNKGNFPGRFSGRQFSNSRSEMNVSTLELGDSALYLCASSFEYLNTEAFFGQGTRLTVV.